The 6 T cell receptor beta chains below were found in one sample sequenced in a study of vaccination effects on CD4 cells after COVID-19. The repertoire was sequenced with immunoSEQ multiplex PCR; TCRdb's copy has only in-frame clones and lacks some. The sample records under 15,000 clones, over 60% being singletons. Prior to sequencing, the ViraFEST assay stimulated PBMC with viral peptide pools, which expanded the antigen-specific CD4+ T cells. Having been cultured for roughly 9 days, the cells underwent CD4+ T cell isolation. Between March and December 2020, the person had a SARS-CoV-2 infection that PCR confirmed. Participants were given two doses of BNT162b2 or mRNA-1273 vaccine. For these receptors, no antigen is known. Sequenced here: CD4+ T cells from PBMCs cultured with HCoV-NL63 spike peptides, sampled after COVID-19 vaccination. The receptor set was obtained from a human donor who had a prior SARS-CoV-2 infection.

V usage is TRBV7-2 and J usage is TRBJ2-3, with TRBD2 as a possible D gene (6 bases). V was cut by 5 bases and J by 6 bases, with 12 bases left in between. The CDR3 is 13 residues long. Germline lookup yields CDR1 SGHTA and CDR2 FQGNSA. The CDR3 DNA reads TGTGCCAGCAGCGCCCAGCGGGCGGATACGCAGTATTTT. Amino acids: CASSAQRADTQYF.

J is TRBJ1-6 and V is TRBV4-1, with 8 bases lining up with TRBD1. Per the germline V gene, CDR1 is MGHRA and CDR2 is YSYEKL. After removal of 4 bases from V and 5 bases from J, the junction contained 10 bases not matched to a gene. CDR3 length: 17 residues. The CDR3 coding sequence is TGCGCCAGCAGCCGCCCCAGGGGGACAGGTGATAATTCACCCCTCCACTTT. Protein sequence: CASSRPRGTGDNSPLHF.

This rearrangement joins TRBV19 to TRBJ2-3; 7 positions match TRBD1. The V segment lost 8 bases and the J segment 4 bases; nucleotides outside the gene matches: 9. This CDR3 is built from 14 residues. Germline lookup yields CDR1 LNHDA and CDR2 SQIVND (reference sequence). DNA for the CDR3: TGTGCCAGTGGGGAAGGACAGGACCCAGATACGCAGTATTTT. It specifies CASGEGQDPDTQYF. Full variable domain (outside the CDR3, taken from reference TRBV19 and TRBJ2-3): DGGITQSPKYLFRKEGQNVTLSCEQNLNHDAMYWYRQDPGQGLRLIYYSQIVNDFQKGDIAEGYSVSREKKESFPLTVTSAQKNPTAFYLCASGEGQDPDTQYFGPGTRLTVL.

V and J are TRBV4-1 and TRBJ2-4, with a weak D call TRBD1 (5 bases). The CDR3 sequence is 14 residues long. Germline assignment: CDR1 MGHRA and CDR2 YSYEKL. V was trimmed by 0 bases and J by 7 bases, leaving 10 bases between them. The CDR3 coding sequence is TGCGCCAGCAGCCAAGATCCCGCAGGGAACATTCAGTACTTC. Translated, it gives CASSQDPAGNIQYF.

This chain uses TRBV11-2 with TRBJ2-1, with TRBD1 identical over 12 bases. V was pared by 0 bases and J by 8 bases, with 5 bases of the junction left unmatched. This CDR3 is 16 amino acids long. CDR1 and CDR2 from the germline V gene are SGHAT and FQNNGV. CDR3 region: CASSLEGTGGRDEQFF. In DNA form, the CDR3 reads TGTGCCAGCAGCTTAGAAGGGACAGGGGGCAGGGATGAGCAGTTCTTC.

This clone was found once. The J gene is TRBJ1-1, the V gene TRBV24-1; no firm D call. Germline V lookup: CDR1 KGHDR, CDR2 SFDVKD. The length of the CDR3 is 13 residues. The V gene lost 8 bases and the J gene lost 1 base, with 10 bases spanning the gap. The CDR3 nucleotides read TGTGCCACCATCCCAGCGAAGAACACTGAAGCTTTCTTT. It specifies CATIPAKNTEAFF.